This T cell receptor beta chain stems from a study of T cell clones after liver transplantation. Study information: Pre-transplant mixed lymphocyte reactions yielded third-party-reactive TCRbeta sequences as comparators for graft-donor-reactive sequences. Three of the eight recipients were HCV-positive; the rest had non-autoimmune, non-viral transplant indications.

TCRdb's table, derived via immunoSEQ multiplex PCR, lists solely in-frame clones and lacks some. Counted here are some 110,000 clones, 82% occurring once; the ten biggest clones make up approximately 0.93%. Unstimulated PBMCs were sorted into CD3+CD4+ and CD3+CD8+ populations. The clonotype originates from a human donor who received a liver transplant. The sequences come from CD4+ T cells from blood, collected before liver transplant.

CDR3 residues: CASSASPGHHTEAFF. The CDR3 nucleotides read TGTGCCAGCAGCGCTTCCCCTGGGCACCACACTGAAGCTTTCTTT. V and J are TRBV7-3 and TRBJ1-1; D unresolved. Trimming left V 5 bases short and J 3 bases short, with 16 bases between. The CDR3 is made up of 15 amino acids. Looked up from germline, CDR1 is SGHTA and CDR2 is FQGTGA.